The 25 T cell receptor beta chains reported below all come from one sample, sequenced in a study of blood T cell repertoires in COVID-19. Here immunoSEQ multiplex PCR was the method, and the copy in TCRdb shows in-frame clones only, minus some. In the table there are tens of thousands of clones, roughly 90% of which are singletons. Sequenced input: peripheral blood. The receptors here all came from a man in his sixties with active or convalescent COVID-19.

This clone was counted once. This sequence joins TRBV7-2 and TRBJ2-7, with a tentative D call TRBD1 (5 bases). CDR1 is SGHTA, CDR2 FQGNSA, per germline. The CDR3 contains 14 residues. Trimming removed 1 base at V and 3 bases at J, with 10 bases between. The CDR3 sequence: CASSLVPQGYEQYF. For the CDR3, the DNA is TGTGCCAGCAGCTTAGTTCCTCAGGGCTACGAGCAGTACTTC. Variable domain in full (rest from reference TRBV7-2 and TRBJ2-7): GAGVSQSPSNKVTEKGKDVELRCDPISGHTALYWYRQSLGQGLEFLIYFQGNSAPDKSGLPSDRFSAERTGGSVSTLTIQRTQQEDSAVYLCASSLVPQGYEQYFGPGTRLTVT.

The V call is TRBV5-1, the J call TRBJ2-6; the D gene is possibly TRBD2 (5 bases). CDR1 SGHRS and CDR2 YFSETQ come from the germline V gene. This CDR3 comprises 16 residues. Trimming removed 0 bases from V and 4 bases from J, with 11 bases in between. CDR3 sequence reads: CASSLETGTGANVLTF. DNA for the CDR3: TGCGCCAGCAGCTTGGAAACGGGAACGGGGGCCAACGTCCTGACTTTC.

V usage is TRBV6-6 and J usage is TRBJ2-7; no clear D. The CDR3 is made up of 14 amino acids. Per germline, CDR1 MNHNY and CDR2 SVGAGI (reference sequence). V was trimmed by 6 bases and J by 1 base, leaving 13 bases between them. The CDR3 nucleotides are TGTGCCAGCAGCCCCCCCACTGGTTCCTACGAGCAGTACTTC. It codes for CASSPPTGSYEQYF.

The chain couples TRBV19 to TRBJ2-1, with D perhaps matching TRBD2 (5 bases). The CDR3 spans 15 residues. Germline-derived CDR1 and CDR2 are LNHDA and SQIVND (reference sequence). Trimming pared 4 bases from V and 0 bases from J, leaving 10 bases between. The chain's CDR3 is CASSSGPSSYNEQFF. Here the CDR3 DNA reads TGTGCCAGTAGTAGCGGGCCGAGCTCCTACAATGAGCAGTTCTTC.

The CDR3 sequence is CASSESRDRPQYF. Here the CDR3 DNA reads TGCGCCAGCAGTGAGTCGCGGGACCGACCCCAGTACTTC. The chain combines TRBV10-1 with TRBJ2-5, with D perhaps matching TRBD2 (6 bases). V lost 0 bases to trimming and J lost 9 bases, with 11 bases between them. The CDR3 spans 13 residues. The V gene's germline CDR1 is WNHNN and CDR2 SYGVQD (reference sequence).

This CDR3 reads CASSGLLRAASEAFF. The CDR3 region has the DNA TGTGCCAGCAGTGGACTACTTCGGGCAGCTTCTGAAGCTTTCTTT. The gene calls are TRBV25-1 and TRBJ1-1; D is uncertain. V lost 4 bases to trimming and J lost 6 bases, with 18 bases between them. The CDR3 is made up of 15 amino acids. Germline-derived CDR1 and CDR2 are MGHDK and SYGVNS.

CDR3 protein: CASSVDRGFDNSPLHF. CDR3 bases: TGTGCCAGCAGTGTCGACAGGGGTTTTGATAATTCACCCCTCCACTTT. The chain carries TRBV6-2 or TRBV6-3 and TRBJ1-6; 8 bases fit TRBD1. Germline V gene lookup returns CDR1 MNHEY and CDR2 SVGEGT. This CDR3 contains 16 residues. V shed 5 bases and J 5 bases; nucleotides not matched to a gene: 8.

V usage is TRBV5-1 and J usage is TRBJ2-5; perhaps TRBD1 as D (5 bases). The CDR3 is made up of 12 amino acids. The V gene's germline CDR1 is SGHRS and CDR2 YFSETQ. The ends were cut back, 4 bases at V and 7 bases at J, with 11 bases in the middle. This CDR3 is CASSENQGTQYF. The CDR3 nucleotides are TGCGCCAGCAGCGAAAACCAGGGGACCCAGTACTTC. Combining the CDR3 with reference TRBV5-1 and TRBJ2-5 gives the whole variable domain KAGVTQTPRYLIKTRGQQVTLSCSPISGHRSVSWYQQTPGQGLQFLFEYFSETQRNKGNFPGRFSGRQFSNSRSEMNVSTLELGDSALYLCASSENQGTQYFGPGTRLLVL.

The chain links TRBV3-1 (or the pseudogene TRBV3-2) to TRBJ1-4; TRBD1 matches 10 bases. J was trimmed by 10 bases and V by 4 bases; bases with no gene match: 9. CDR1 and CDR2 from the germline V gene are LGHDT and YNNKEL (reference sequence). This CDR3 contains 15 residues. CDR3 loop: CASSLNGQGVVKLFF. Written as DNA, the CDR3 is TGTGCCAGCAGCCTAAACGGACAGGGGGTGGTAAAACTGTTTTTT.

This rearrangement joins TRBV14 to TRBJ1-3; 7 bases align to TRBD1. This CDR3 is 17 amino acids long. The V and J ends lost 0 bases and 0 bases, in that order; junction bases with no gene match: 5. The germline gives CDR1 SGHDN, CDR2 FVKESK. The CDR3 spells CASSQDLGQLSGNTIYF. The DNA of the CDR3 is TGTGCCAGCAGCCAAGACTTGGGACAGCTCTCTGGAAACACCATATATTTT.

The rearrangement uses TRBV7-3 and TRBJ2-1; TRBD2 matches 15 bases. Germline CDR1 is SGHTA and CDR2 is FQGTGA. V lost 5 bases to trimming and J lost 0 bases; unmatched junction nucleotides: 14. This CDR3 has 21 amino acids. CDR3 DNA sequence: TGTGCCAGCAGCCCAGGGACTAGCGGGAGGACAGGGAGGCCCTCCTACAATGAGCAGTTCTTC. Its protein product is CASSPGTSGRTGRPSYNEQFF. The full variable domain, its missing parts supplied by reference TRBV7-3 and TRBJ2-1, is GAGVSQTPSNKVTEKGKYVELRCDPISGHTALYWYRQSLGQGPEFLIYFQGTGAADDSGLPNDRFFAVRPEGSVSTLKIQRTERGDSAVYLCASSPGTSGRTGRPSYNEQFFGPGTRLTVL.

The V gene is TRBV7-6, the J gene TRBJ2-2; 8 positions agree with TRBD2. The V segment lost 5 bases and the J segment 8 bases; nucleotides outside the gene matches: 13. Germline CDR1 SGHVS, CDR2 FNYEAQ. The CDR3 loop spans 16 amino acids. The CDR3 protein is CASSRTSPEVTGELFF. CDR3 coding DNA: TGTGCCAGCAGCAGGACTAGCCCCGAGGTAACGGGGGAGCTGTTTTTT.

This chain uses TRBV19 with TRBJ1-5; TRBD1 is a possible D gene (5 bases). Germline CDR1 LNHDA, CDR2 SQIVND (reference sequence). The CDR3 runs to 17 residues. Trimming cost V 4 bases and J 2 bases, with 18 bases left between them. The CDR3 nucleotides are TGTGCCAGTAGTAGCATACCGGGACTTAGTCGCAATCAGCCCCAGCATTTT. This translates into CASSSIPGLSRNQPQHF.

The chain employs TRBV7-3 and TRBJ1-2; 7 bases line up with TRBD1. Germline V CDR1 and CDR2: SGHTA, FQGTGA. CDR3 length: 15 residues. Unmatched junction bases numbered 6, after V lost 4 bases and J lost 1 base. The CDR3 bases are TGTGCCAGCAGCTCTCAGGACAGGAGTAACTATGGCTACACCTTC. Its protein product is CASSSQDRSNYGYTF.

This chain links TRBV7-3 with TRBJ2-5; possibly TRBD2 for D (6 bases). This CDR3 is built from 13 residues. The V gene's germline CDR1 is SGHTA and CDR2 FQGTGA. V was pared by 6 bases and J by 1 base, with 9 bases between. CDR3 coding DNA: TGTGCCAGCAGTCTAGCGTTCCAAGAGACCCAGTACTTC. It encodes CASSLAFQETQYF.

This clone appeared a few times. CDR3 in amino acids: CASSSTSLNEQYF. CDR3 DNA: TGCGCCAGCAGCTCGACTAGTCTCAACGAGCAGTACTTC. The chain carries TRBV5-1 and TRBJ2-7; TRBD2 might be the D (6 bases). Germline CDR1 SGHRS, CDR2 YFSETQ. The CDR3 is 13 residues long. The ends were cut back, 3 bases at V and 5 bases at J, with 12 bases in the middle.

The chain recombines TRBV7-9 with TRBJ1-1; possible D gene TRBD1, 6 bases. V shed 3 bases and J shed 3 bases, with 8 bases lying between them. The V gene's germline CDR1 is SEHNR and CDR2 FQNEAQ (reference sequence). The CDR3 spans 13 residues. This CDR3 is CASSFPGDTEAFF. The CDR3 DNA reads TGTGCCAGCAGCTTCCCAGGGGACACTGAAGCTTTCTTT.

CDR3 loop: CASSLGGASTDTQYF. The CDR3 DNA reads TGTGCCAGCAGCTTAGGCGGGGCCAGCACAGATACGCAGTATTTT. The V and J genes are TRBV5-6 and TRBJ2-3; D is possibly TRBD2 (6 bases). V gave up 2 bases and J gave up 0 bases, with 10 bases separating them. The V gene's germline CDR1 is SGHDT and CDR2 YYEEEE. CDR3 size: 15 residues. The entire variable domain, with the rest obtained from reference TRBV5-6 and TRBJ2-3, is as follows: DAGVTQSPTHLIKTRGQQVTLRCSPKSGHDTVSWYQQALGQGPQFIFQYYEEEERQRGNFPDRFSGHQFPNYSSELNVNALLLGDSALYLCASSLGGASTDTQYFGPGTRLTVL.

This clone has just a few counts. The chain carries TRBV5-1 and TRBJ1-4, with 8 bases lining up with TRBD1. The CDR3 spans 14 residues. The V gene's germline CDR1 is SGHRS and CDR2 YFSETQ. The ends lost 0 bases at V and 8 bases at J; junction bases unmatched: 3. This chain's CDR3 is CASSLDRGEEKLFF. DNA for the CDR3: TGCGCCAGCAGCTTGGACAGGGGGGAAGAAAAACTGTTTTTT.

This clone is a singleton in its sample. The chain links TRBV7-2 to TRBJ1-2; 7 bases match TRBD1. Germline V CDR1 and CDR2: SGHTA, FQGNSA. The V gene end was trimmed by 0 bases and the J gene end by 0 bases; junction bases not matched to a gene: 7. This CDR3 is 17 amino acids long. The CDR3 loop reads CASSLALQGRANYGYTF. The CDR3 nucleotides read TGTGCCAGCAGCTTAGCGTTACAGGGGCGGGCTAACTATGGCTACACCTTC.

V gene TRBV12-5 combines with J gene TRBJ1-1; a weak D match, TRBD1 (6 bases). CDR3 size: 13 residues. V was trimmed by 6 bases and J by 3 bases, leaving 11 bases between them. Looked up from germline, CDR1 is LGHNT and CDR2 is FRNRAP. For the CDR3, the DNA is TGTGCTAGTGGCGATGAGGGGGACACTGAAGCTTTCTTT. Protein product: CASGDEGDTEAFF.

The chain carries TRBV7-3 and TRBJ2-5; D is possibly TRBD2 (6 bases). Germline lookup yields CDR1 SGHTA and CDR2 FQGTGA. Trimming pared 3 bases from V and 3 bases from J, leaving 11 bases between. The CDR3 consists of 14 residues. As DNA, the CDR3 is TGTGCCAGCAGCTTGTACGGGGGAAAAGAGACCCAGTACTTC. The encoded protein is CASSLYGGKETQYF.

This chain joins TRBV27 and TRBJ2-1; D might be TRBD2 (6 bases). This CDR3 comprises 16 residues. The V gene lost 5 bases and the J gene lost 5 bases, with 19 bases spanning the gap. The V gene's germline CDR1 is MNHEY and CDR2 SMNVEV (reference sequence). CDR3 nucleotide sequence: TGTGCCAGCAGTGCCAAGGGTCTAGCGATGAACAATGAGCAGTTCTTC. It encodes CASSAKGLAMNNEQFF.

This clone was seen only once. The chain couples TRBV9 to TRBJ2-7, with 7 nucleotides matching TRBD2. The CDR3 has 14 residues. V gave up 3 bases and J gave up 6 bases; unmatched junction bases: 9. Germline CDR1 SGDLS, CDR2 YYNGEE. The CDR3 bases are TGTGCCAGCAGCGGCCGCGGGGGTAAGGGCGAGCAGTACTTC. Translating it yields CASSGRGGKGEQYF.

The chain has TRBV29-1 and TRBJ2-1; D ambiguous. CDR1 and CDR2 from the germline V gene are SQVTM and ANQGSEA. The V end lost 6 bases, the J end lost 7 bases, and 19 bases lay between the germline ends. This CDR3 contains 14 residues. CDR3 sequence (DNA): TGCAGCGTGTCCGACCGGCCGACTGTTAATGAGCAGTTCTTC. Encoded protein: CSVSDRPTVNEQFF.